This T cell receptor beta chain was documented in a study of cytomegalovirus exposure and HLA in healthy donors. Study observations and caveats: In a later analysis, V- and J-gene trimming of beta chains associated with a DCLRE1C missense variant, replicated independently. About 90% or about 30% of the time was how often most TCR beta V segments were productive, according to an earlier analysis. A later analysis found TCR association rates differed by HLA locus, highest for DRB1 and lowest for HLA-C.

The ends were cut back, 8 bases at V and 4 bases at J, with 14 bases in the middle. This CDR3 has 13 residues. Germline CDR1 and CDR2: LNHDA and SQIVND (reference sequence). Details on this clone: The target antigen is unknown.

The PCR ran on 60 Vbeta and 13 Jbeta primers. Clones were sequenced by immunoSEQ multiplex PCR, and TCRdb holds only the in-frame ones, with some missing. The sample records approximately 180,000 clones, less than 90% being singletons. The clonotype comes from a girl in the first two years of life in good health and CMV-seronegative. The specimen sequenced was PBMCs. V and J are TRBV19 and TRBJ1-2; tentative D call: TRBD1 (6 bases). The CDR3 DNA sequence: TGTGCCAGTTGGGGGGGGGCCGCCTATGGCTACACCTTC. This encodes CASWGGAAYGYTF.